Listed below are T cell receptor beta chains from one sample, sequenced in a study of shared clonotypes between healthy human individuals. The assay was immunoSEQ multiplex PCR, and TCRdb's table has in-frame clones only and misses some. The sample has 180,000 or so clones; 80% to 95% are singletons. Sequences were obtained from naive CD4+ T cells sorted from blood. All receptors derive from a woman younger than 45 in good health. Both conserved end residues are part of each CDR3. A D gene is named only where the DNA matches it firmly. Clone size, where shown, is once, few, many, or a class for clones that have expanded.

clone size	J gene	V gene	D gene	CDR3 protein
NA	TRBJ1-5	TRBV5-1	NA	CASSSDGGNQPQHF
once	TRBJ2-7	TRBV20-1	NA	CSAQPRYEQYF
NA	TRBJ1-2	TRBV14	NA	CASSQDPGGIGYTF
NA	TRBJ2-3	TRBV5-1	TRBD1	CASSSGQGGWDTQYF
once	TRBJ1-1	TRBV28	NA	CASSPAQGVGAFF
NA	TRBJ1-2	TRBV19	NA	CASSIDGLNYGYTF
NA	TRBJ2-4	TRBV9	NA	CASSVGSRRDIQYF
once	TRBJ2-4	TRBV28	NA	CASSSLGELAKNIQYF
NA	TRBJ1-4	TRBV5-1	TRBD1	CASSEGQGFEKLFF
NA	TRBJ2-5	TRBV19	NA	CASSFSQTQETQYF
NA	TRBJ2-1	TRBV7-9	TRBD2	CASPATSGTLNEQFF